The rows below give T cell receptor beta chains drawn from one sample of a study of response to subunit inactivated influenza vaccine. TCRdb re-called the RT-PCR reads with MiXCR, one entry per CDR3 protein. The data show some 500,000 distinct CDR3 sequences, about 25% seen once. The material was CD4+ T cells sorted from PBMCs, obtained 4 to 6 days after vaccination. The source of these receptors is a man aged 45-60 years who received an inactivated influenza vaccine. The CDR3 runs from the conserved cysteine through the conserved F or W. A D gene is named only where the DNA matches it firmly. Rows may omit the clone size; those that give it use once, few, many or a size class.

d_gene	abundance	v_gene	j_gene	CDR3nt	CDR3aa
NA	many	TRBV7-2	TRBJ2-1	TGTGCCAGCAGCCTGGACGGCCATGGTGAGCAGTTCTTC	CASSLDGHGEQFF
NA	NA	TRBV7-9	TRBJ2-5	TGTGCCAGCAGCTTACATGGGTCCCAAGAGACCCAGTACTTC	CASSLHGSQETQYF
NA	NA	TRBV6-1	TRBJ2-3	TGTGCCAGCAGTGAGGGGAGTGCAGATACGCAGTATTTT	CASSEGSADTQYF
TRBD1	NA	TRBV4-1	TRBJ2-6	TGCGCCAGCAGCCAAGATTTGGGACAGGGGGCGCGGACTGGGGCCAACGTCCTGACTTTC	CASSQDLGQGARTGANVLTF
NA	few	TRBV7-2	TRBJ2-7	TGTGCCAGCAGCGTCCGAGTAATATCGTTCTACGAGCAGTACTTC	CASSVRVISFYEQYF
NA	NA	TRBV12-3/TRBV12-4	TRBJ2-5	TGTGCCAGCAGTTTAATGGGGCCCGAGACCCAGTACTTC	CASSLMGPETQYF
TRBD1	few	TRBV3-1	TRBJ1-4	TGTGCCAGCAGCCAATCGCCGGGACAGGGAAATCGGCTGTTTTTT	CASSQSPGQGNRLFF
NA	NA	TRBV5-1	TRBJ2-3	TGCGCCAGCAGCTTCGGGGATAGCACAGATACGCAGTATTTT	CASSFGDSTDTQYF
NA	NA	TRBV20-1	TRBJ2-2	TGCAGTGCGGGGGACCCAAGAAACACCGGGGAGCTGTTTTTT	CSAGDPRNTGELFF
NA	NA	TRBV24-1	TRBJ2-7	TGTGCCACCAGTGATAATAGCGGTCCGTGGGAGCAGTACTTC	CATSDNSGPWEQYF
NA	NA	TRBV7-2	TRBJ2-7	TGTGCCAGCAGCCGTTTCGGGTCAGCCTACGAGCAGTACTTC	CASSRFGSAYEQYF
TRBD2	many	TRBV4-1	TRBJ2-3	TGCGCCAGCAGCCAGGGACGGGGGGGCACAGATACGCAGTATTTT	CASSQGRGGTDTQYF
TRBD2	few	TRBV10-2	TRBJ2-7	TGCGCCAGCAGTTTAGCGGGAAGACCCCTATACGAGCAGTACTTC	CASSLAGRPLYEQYF
NA	NA	TRBV29-1	TRBJ1-1	TGCAGCGTTGTTGGGGCTAGGACTGAAGCTTTCTTT	CSVVGARTEAFF
NA	few	TRBV7-9	TRBJ2-3	TGTGCCAGCAGCTCTACAGGGTCCAACACAGATACGCAGTATTTT	CASSSTGSNTDTQYF
NA	NA	TRBV6-2/TRBV6-3	TRBJ1-1	TGTGCCAGCAGTTACAGCGCAGGGGTTGAAGCTTTCTTT	CASSYSAGVEAFF
TRBD1	few	TRBV20-1	TRBJ1-4	TGCAGTGCTATTAAGACAGGGTACGGGGAAAAACTGTTTTTT	CSAIKTGYGEKLFF
NA	few	TRBV20-1	TRBJ2-5	TGCAGTGCTAGGATCCGACAGCAACAAGAGACCCAGTACTTC	CSARIRQQQETQYF
NA	NA	TRBV28	TRBJ2-5	TGTGCCAGCAGTTTATGGGGTCAGACCCAGTACTTC	CASSLWGQTQYF
NA	few	TRBV5-1	TRBJ2-5	TGCGCCAGCAGAGGGTCCGGAGGGGACCAAGAGACCCAGTACTTC	CASRGSGGDQETQYF
NA	NA	TRBV6-1	TRBJ2-7	TGTGCCAGCAGTGAAGCCGGAGGGCCTCTAAGCTCCTACGAGCAGTACTTC	CASSEAGGPLSSYEQYF
NA	NA	TRBV5-1	TRBJ2-1	TGCGCCAGCAGCTTGTGGATCGGGGGGCCTGGCAATGAGCAGTTCTTC	CASSLWIGGPGNEQFF
NA	few	TRBV7-2	TRBJ2-7	TGTGCCAGCAGCTTAGCCAACGGTGTAGGAAACGAGCAGTACTTC	CASSLANGVGNEQYF
TRBD2	NA	TRBV12-3/TRBV12-4	TRBJ2-1	TGTGCCAGCAGTTTTAGCGGGGAGGCCCGCAATGAGCAGTTCTTC	CASSFSGEARNEQFF
TRBD2	few	TRBV5-4	TRBJ2-2	TGTGCCAGCAGCGCGGGGGCGCTAGCGGGGTCGAACACCGGGGAGCTGTTTTTT	CASSAGALAGSNTGELFF
TRBD1	NA	TRBV6-1	TRBJ1-1	TGTGCCAGCATTCAGACAGGGAAGGATGAAGCTTTCTTT	CASIQTGKDEAFF
NA	NA	TRBV4-2	TRBJ1-5	TGTGCCAGCAGCCAAGAATTCGCGACAGGCGCGGGAGGATTCCAGCATTTT	CASSQEFATGAGGFQHF
NA	NA	TRBV28	TRBJ1-1	TGTGCCAGCAGTCCATCAGGGACCTCCTTCACTGAAGCTTTCTTT	CASSPSGTSFTEAFF
NA	NA	TRBV20-1	TRBJ2-3	TGCAGTGCTACCAATAGGATAACAGATACGCAGTATTTT	CSATNRITDTQYF
NA	few	TRBV20-1	TRBJ1-1	TGCAGTGCTCCTCTAACCTCGGGGCCCACTGAAGCTTTCTTT	CSAPLTSGPTEAFF
NA	NA	TRBV30	TRBJ1-4	TGTGCCTGGAGTCCTGAGGAGGGAAAACTGTTTTTT	CAWSPEEGKLFF
TRBD1	NA	TRBV15	TRBJ2-5	TGTGCCACCAGCAAACAGGGGGCGGAGACCCAGTACTTC	CATSKQGAETQYF
TRBD1	NA	TRBV3-1	TRBJ1-2	TGTGCCAGCAGCCATCAGACAGGGGGAATAGTTAACTATGGCTACACCTTC	CASSHQTGGIVNYGYTF